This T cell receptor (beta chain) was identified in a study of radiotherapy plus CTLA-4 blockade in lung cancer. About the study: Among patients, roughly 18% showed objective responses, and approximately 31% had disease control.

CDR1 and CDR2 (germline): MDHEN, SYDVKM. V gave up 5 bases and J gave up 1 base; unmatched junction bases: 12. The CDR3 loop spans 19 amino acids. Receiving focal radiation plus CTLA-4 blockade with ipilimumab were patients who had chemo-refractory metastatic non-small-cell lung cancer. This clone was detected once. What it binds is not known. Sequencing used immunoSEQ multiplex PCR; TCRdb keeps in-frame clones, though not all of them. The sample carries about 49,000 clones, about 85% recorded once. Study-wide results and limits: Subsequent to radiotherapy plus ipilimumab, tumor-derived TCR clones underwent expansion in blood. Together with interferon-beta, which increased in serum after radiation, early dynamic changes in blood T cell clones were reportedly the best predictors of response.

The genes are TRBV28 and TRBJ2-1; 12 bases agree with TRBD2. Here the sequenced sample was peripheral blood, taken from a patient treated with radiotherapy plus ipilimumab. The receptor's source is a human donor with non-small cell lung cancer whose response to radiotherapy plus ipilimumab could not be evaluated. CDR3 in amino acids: CASSEYRLAGAISYNEQFF. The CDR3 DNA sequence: TGTGCCAGCAGTGAATATAGACTAGCGGGAGCTATATCCTACAATGAGCAGTTCTTC.